Listed here are 17 T cell receptor beta chains from one sample, sequenced in a study of Ad26.COV2.S vaccination and SARS-CoV-2 variants. Clones were sequenced by immunoSEQ multiplex PCR, and TCRdb holds only the in-frame ones, with some missing. The data show about 350,000 clones, about 88% seen once. Treatment denoted: about 20 received Ad26.COV2.S at low or high dose, single or two shots; about five received placebo; per-sample allocation not given. Collection of samples fell on day 63 after the first vaccine or placebo injection. The source material was peripheral blood, sampled in a trial of Ad26.COV2.S vaccine versus placebo. Every receptor here comes from a person between 18 and 65 years old who received the Ad26.COV2.S COVID-19 vaccine or a placebo.

This clone was recorded once. The CDR3 loop is CASRRTGVYGYTF. DNA for the CDR3: TGTGCCAGCAGGCGTACAGGGGTCTATGGCTACACCTTC. The V gene is TRBV6-5, the J gene TRBJ1-2; TRBD1 agrees at 7 bases. The J segment lost 4 bases and the V segment lost 6 bases, leaving 5 bases of the junction unmatched. Germline CDR1 reads MNHEY; CDR2 reads SVGAGI. This CDR3 has 13 amino acids.

The genes are TRBV6-2 or TRBV6-3 and TRBJ2-7; D may correspond to TRBD1 or TRBD2 (5 bases each). Trimming cost V 2 bases and J 7 bases, with 18 bases left between them. Germline CDR1 MNHEY, CDR2 SVGEGT. The CDR3 is 15 residues long. The chain's CDR3 is CASSYNRGPSMEQYF. CDR3 DNA: TGTGCCAGCAGTTACAACCGGGGCCCCTCCATGGAGCAGTACTTC.

The CDR3 here is CSVEGTSWTDTQYF. CDR3 nucleotide sequence: TGCAGCGTTGAGGGGACCTCGTGGACAGATACGCAGTATTTT. The chain recombines TRBV29-1 with TRBJ2-3; D tentatively fits TRBD1 or TRBD2 (5 bases each). There are 14 residues in the CDR3. From germline, CDR1 is SQVTM and CDR2 ANQGSEA. V lost 3 bases and J lost 3, with 13 bases in between.

The chain has TRBV5-1 and TRBJ1-5; D is undetermined. Trimming shortened V by 0 bases and J by 1 base, and 8 bases separated the two germline ends. CDR1 SGHRS and CDR2 YFSETQ come from the germline V gene. The CDR3 totals 15 residues. This chain's CDR3 is CASSLDTQSNQPQHF. CDR3 nucleotides: TGCGCCAGCAGCTTGGATACTCAGAGCAATCAGCCCCAGCATTTT. The full variable domain, its missing parts supplied by reference TRBV5-1 and TRBJ1-5, is KAGVTQTPRYLIKTRGQQVTLSCSPISGHRSVSWYQQTPGQGLQFLFEYFSETQRNKGNFPGRFSGRQFSNSRSEMNVSTLELGDSALYLCASSLDTQSNQPQHFGDGTRLSIL.

In its sample, this clone was seen once. The gene calls are TRBV18 and TRBJ1-2; D gene unclear. The CDR3 totals 16 residues. Trimming stripped 1 base from V and 6 bases from J, with 18 bases between. The germline CDR1 and CDR2 sequences are KGHSH and LQKENI. The CDR3 region is CASSPLTIAGVDGYTF. The CDR3 DNA follows: TGTGCCAGCTCACCACTAACAATCGCAGGTGTTGATGGCTACACCTTC.

The chain has TRBV5-5 and TRBJ2-7; the D is unclear. V lost 0 bases and J 5 bases, leaving 15 bases between the germline ends. Germline V lookup: CDR1 SGHKS, CDR2 YYEKEE (reference sequence). This CDR3 spans 15 amino acids. CDR3 sequence: CASSLVDRFTDEQYF. The DNA for the CDR3 is TGTGCCAGCAGCTTGGTGGACCGATTCACCGACGAGCAGTACTTC.

The rearrangement links TRBV6-5 to TRBJ1-4; the match to TRBD1 covers 9 bases. V shed 6 bases and J 7 bases; nucleotides not matched to a gene: 9. The CDR3 totals 15 residues. Germline loops: CDR1 MNHEY, CDR2 SVGAGI. CDR3 in amino acids: CASRPGTGPGEKLFF. CDR3 nucleotide sequence: TGTGCCAGCAGACCCGGGACAGGGCCGGGTGAAAAACTGTTTTTT.

This chain links TRBV7-2 with TRBJ1-5; weak D call: TRBD1 (5 bases). V lost 3 bases, J lost 5 bases, and 8 bases lay in between. CDR1 is SGHTA and CDR2 is FQGNSA in the germline V gene. The CDR3 length is 13 residues. The CDR3 coding sequence is TGTGCCAGCAGCTTGAGGGGTGATCAGCCCCAGCATTTT. This encodes CASSLRGDQPQHF.

This chain joins TRBV5-6 and TRBJ2-7, with D unresolved. Trimming pared 0 bases from V and 2 bases from J, leaving 12 bases between. CDR1 is SGHDT, CDR2 YYEEEE, per germline. This CDR3 has 15 amino acids. The CDR3 here is CASSLEGYSPYEQYF. The DNA of the CDR3 is TGTGCCAGCAGCTTGGAAGGGTACTCCCCCTACGAGCAGTACTTC.

J is TRBJ2-1 and V is TRBV6-1; TRBD2 aligns across 10 bases. In germline, CDR1 is MNHNS, CDR2 SASEGT. The trim removed 1 base at V and 10 bases at J, leaving 13 bases unmatched. This CDR3 has 17 amino acids. CDR3 DNA: TGTGCCAGCAGTGAAGGGGCTAGCGGGAGCTGGAGGGAGGAGCAGTTCTTC. Protein sequence: CASSEGASGSWREEQFF.

The chain links TRBV18 to TRBJ2-7; D gene ambiguous. V lost 8 bases and J lost 0, with 8 bases in between. In germline, CDR1 is KGHSH, CDR2 LQKENI. This CDR3 has 12 amino acids. CDR3 protein: CASAPDSYEQYF. The CDR3 DNA is TGTGCCAGCGCCCCTGACTCCTACGAGCAGTACTTC.

Note on this clone: One base away lies a much larger clone, so this may be a sequencing read error. CDR3 residues: CASSESGTGELFF. The CDR3 DNA follows: TGTGCCAGCAGTGAATCGGGCACCGGGGAGCTGTTTTTT. This chain uses TRBV2 with TRBJ2-2, with D uncertain. The ends were cut back, 2 bases at V and 4 bases at J, with 5 bases in the middle. This CDR3 has 13 residues. Germline CDR1 and CDR2: SNHLY and FYNNEI.

J is TRBJ1-4 and V is TRBV27, with TRBD1 matching over 7 bases. This CDR3 contains 14 residues. The V gene end was trimmed by 5 bases and the J gene end by 8 bases; junction bases not matched to a gene: 8. CDR1 and CDR2 (germline): MNHEY, SMNVEV (reference sequence). This CDR3 is CASSVQGFGEKLFF. For the CDR3, the DNA is TGTGCCAGCAGTGTACAGGGGTTTGGCGAAAAACTGTTTTTT.

The chain couples TRBV28 to TRBJ1-1; 8 positions match TRBD1. Germline values: CDR1 MDHEN, CDR2 SYDVKM. Germline trimming cut 8 bases from V and 5 bases from J; bases unmatched to any gene: 7. There are 13 residues in the CDR3. CDR3 protein: CASSQGAWTEAFF. DNA of the CDR3: TGTGCCAGCTCCCAGGGGGCTTGGACTGAAGCTTTCTTT.

The J gene is TRBJ2-1, the V gene TRBV7-8; 11 bases line up with TRBD2. The CDR3 runs 17 residues. Germline values: CDR1 SGHVS, CDR2 FQNEAQ. V lost 1 base and J lost 5; bases outside the gene matches: 7. The CDR3 spells CASSLGPGLAGNNEQFF. The DNA of the CDR3 is TGTGCCAGCAGCTTAGGCCCCGGACTAGCGGGTAACAATGAGCAGTTCTTC.

This chain joins TRBV5-6 and TRBJ1-2, with 9 nucleotides matching TRBD1. The V gene end was trimmed by 5 bases and the J gene end by 4 bases; junction bases not matched to a gene: 6. Germline V gene sequence: CDR1 SGHDT, CDR2 YYEEEE. The CDR3 totals 14 residues. DNA for the CDR3: TGTGCCAGCAGTTGGGACAGGGCCCCCTATGGCTACACCTTC. Its protein product is CASSWDRAPYGYTF.

This clone was recorded once. This chain links TRBV29-1 with TRBJ1-2; a possible D gene is TRBD1 (6 bases). The CDR3 runs 14 residues. CDR1 and CDR2 from the germline V gene are SQVTM and ANQGSEA. Trimming removed 1 base at V and 6 bases at J, with 15 bases between. As DNA, the CDR3 is TGCAGCGTTGAAGTGGCGGGGGCGCGGAATGGCTACACCTTC. This translates into CSVEVAGARNGYTF.